What follows are 29 T cell receptor beta chains derived from one specimen sequenced in a study of CD8+ T cells in alopecia areata. RNA extraction was followed by reverse transcription into cDNA, which acted as the sequencing template. Using immunoSEQ multiplex PCR, the repertoire was profiled, and TCRdb retains in-frame clones only, with some absent. The sample has 180,000 or so clones, roughly 66% seen once. Sequences were derived from CD8+ T cells sorted from blood, sampled at week 0. These receptors all stem from a human donor with alopecia areata.

The rearrangement joins TRBV10-3 to TRBJ2-1, with TRBD1 matching 9 bases. This CDR3 has 14 amino acids. The junction had 6 bases not matched to a gene; V was cut back by 10 bases and J by 2 bases. The germline CDR1 and CDR2 sequences are ENHRY and SYGVKD. The CDR3 sequence: CATAGTGPYNEQFF. CDR3 sequence (DNA): TGTGCCACTGCCGGGACAGGGCCCTACAATGAGCAGTTCTTC.

Worth noting for this clone: The same CDR3 arises from other DNA sequences in this sample as well. CDR3 sequence (DNA): TGTGCCAGCAGCACGAGCACAGATACGCAGTATTTT. Translation: CASSTSTDTQYF. The gene calls are TRBV5-6 and TRBJ2-3, with D uncertain. Germline V lookup: CDR1 SGHDT, CDR2 YYEEEE. The length of the CDR3 is 12 residues. The germline V and J ends were trimmed by 4 bases and 0 bases, with 3 bases remaining between them.

The gene calls are TRBV30 and TRBJ2-7; 7 positions agree with TRBD1. The junction had 7 bases not matched to a gene; V was cut back by 7 bases and J by 4 bases. Per germline, CDR1 GTSNPN and CDR2 SVGIG (reference sequence). This CDR3 region has 12 residues. The CDR3 coding sequence is TGTGCCTATACAGGGGATATGTACGAGCAGTACTTC. Translating it yields CAYTGDMYEQYF. The full variable domain, with the rest looked up from reference TRBV30 and TRBJ2-7, is SQTIHQWPATLVQPVGSPLSLECTVEGTSNPNLYWYRQAAGRGLQLLFYSVGIGQISSEVPQNLSASRPQDRQFILSSKKLLLSDSGFYLCAYTGDMYEQYFGPGTRLTVT.

A few counts support this clone. The J gene is TRBJ1-1, the V gene TRBV2; 9 bases line up with TRBD1. Trimming at V came to 3 bases and at J to 5 bases, leaving 4 bases not matched to a gene. This CDR3 has 14 residues. The V gene's germline CDR1 is SNHLY and CDR2 FYNNEI. The CDR3 DNA follows: TGTGCCAGCAGTGAGGGGACAGGGATGACTGAAGCTTTCTTT. Protein sequence: CASSEGTGMTEAFF.

The J gene is TRBJ2-5, the V gene TRBV9; D is possibly TRBD1 (6 bases). The CDR3 totals 19 residues. Trimming removed 4 bases from V and 5 bases from J, with 30 bases in between. Per the germline V gene, CDR1 is SGDLS and CDR2 is YYNGEE. As DNA, the CDR3 is TGTGCCAGCAGCACACAAGTAGAACCACAGGGAACGGACCGTGAGACCCAGTACTTC. It is translated as CASSTQVEPQGTDRETQYF. The full variable domain, with the rest looked up from reference TRBV9 and TRBJ2-5, is DSGVTQTPKHLITATGQRVTLRCSPRSGDLSVYWYQQSLDQGLQFLIQYYNGEERAKGNILERFSAQQFPDLHSELNLSSLELGDSALYFCASSTQVEPQGTDRETQYFGPGTRLLVL.

The V and J genes are TRBV29-1 and TRBJ1-2; D perhaps matches TRBD1 (6 bases). Germline V gene data show CDR1 as SQVTM and CDR2 as ANQGSEA. The CDR3 is made up of 14 amino acids. V gave up 1 base and J gave up 4 bases, with 13 bases separating them. In nucleotides, the CDR3 is TGCAGCGTTGAAGGGGAGGGGGGCTCCTATGGCTACACCTTC. This encodes CSVEGEGGSYGYTF.

The chain carries TRBV15 and TRBJ2-7, with a tentative D call TRBD1 (5 bases). From germline, CDR1 is LNHNV and CDR2 YYDKDF (reference sequence). This CDR3 has 15 amino acids. V lost 4 bases and J lost 3, with 16 bases in between. As DNA, the CDR3 is TGTGCCACCAGCACGCGACAGTCATCGGACTACGAGCAGTACTTC. Protein product: CATSTRQSSDYEQYF.

The chain combines TRBV4-1 with TRBJ2-3; tentatively, D is TRBD1 (5 bases). There are 14 residues in the CDR3. Germline CDR1 and CDR2: MGHRA and YSYEKL. The germline V and J ends were trimmed by 0 bases and 6 bases, with 10 bases remaining between them. CDR3: CASSQETTADTQYF. The CDR3 region has the DNA TGCGCCAGCAGCCAAGAGACGACAGCGGATACGCAGTATTTT.

CDR3 nucleotide sequence: TGTGCCAGCAGCGCTAACAATGAGCAGTTCTTC. This sequence encodes CASSANNEQFF. The chain employs TRBV7-6 and TRBJ2-1; no clear D. Per the germline V gene, CDR1 is SGHVS and CDR2 is FNYEAQ. There are 11 residues in the CDR3. V dropped 5 bases and J dropped 5 bases, with 4 bases sitting between them.

CDR3 in amino acids: CASSSTVLYGYTF. The CDR3 nucleotides read TGTGCCAGCAGCTCAACAGTTCTCTATGGCTACACCTTC. J is TRBJ1-2 and V is TRBV13, with D unclear. CDR1 PRHDT and CDR2 FYEKMQ come from the germline V gene (reference sequence). CDR3 length equals 13 residues. V was pared by 4 bases and J by 4 bases, with 10 bases between.

The chain recombines TRBV30 with TRBJ2-2; 8 bases map to TRBD2. CDR3 length equals 15 residues. Losses at the gene ends were 3 bases for V and 1 base for J; bases not matched to a gene: 4. Germline V gene lookup returns CDR1 GTSNPN and CDR2 SVGIG (reference sequence). This CDR3 reads CAWRQTSENTGELFF. Written as DNA, the CDR3 is TGTGCCTGGAGACAGACTAGCGAGAACACCGGGGAGCTGTTTTTT.

The V call is TRBV9, the J call TRBJ1-6; 7 positions agree with TRBD1. Germline lookup yields CDR1 SGDLS and CDR2 YYNGEE. The ends lost 5 bases at V and 9 bases at J; junction bases unmatched: 2. The CDR3 totals 12 residues. The DNA for the CDR3 is TGTGCCAGCAGAGCAGGGGGTTCACCCCTCCACTTT. Translation: CASRAGGSPLHF.

J is TRBJ1-5 and V is TRBV19, with D perhaps TRBD1 (6 bases). The germline V gene has CDR1 LNHDA and CDR2 SQIVND (reference sequence). The length of the CDR3 is 14 residues. The V end lost 5 bases, the J end lost 1 base, and 9 bases lay between the germline ends. The CDR3 loop is CASSWTESNQPQHF. The CDR3 DNA reads as TGTGCCAGTAGTTGGACAGAGAGCAATCAGCCCCAGCATTTT.

The chain has TRBV4-1 and TRBJ2-7, with TRBD1 as a possible D gene (5 bases). V gave up 6 bases and J gave up 1 base, with 13 bases separating them. The germline V gene encodes CDR1 MGHRA and CDR2 YSYEKL. The CDR3 sequence is 14 residues long. As DNA, the CDR3 is TGCGCCAGCAGATTGAACGACAGATCCTACGAGCAGTACTTC. It is translated as CASRLNDRSYEQYF.

The chain combines TRBV19 with TRBJ1-5; D is undetermined. In germline, CDR1 is LNHDA, CDR2 SQIVND (reference sequence). This CDR3 has 14 amino acids. The germline V and J ends were trimmed by 3 bases and 0 bases, with 6 bases remaining between them. The CDR3 protein is CASSIGYSNQPQHF. CDR3 bases: TGTGCCAGTAGTATCGGATATAGCAATCAGCCCCAGCATTTT.

This clone was seen a few times. V and J are TRBV13 and TRBJ1-1; weak D call: TRBD1 (6 bases). Germline V gene data show CDR1 as PRHDT and CDR2 as FYEKMQ (reference sequence). Trimming cost V 5 bases and J 4 bases, with 20 bases left between them. The CDR3 runs to 16 residues. Written as DNA, the CDR3 is TGTGCCAGCAGCGGGCGGCAGGGGCTTAGGGGCACTGAAGCTTTCTTT. Translating it yields CASSGRQGLRGTEAFF.

The chain employs TRBV7-8 and TRBJ2-1; 15 bases fit TRBD2. Germline assignment: CDR1 SGHVS and CDR2 FQNEAQ. Losses at the gene ends were 5 bases for V and 4 bases for J; bases not matched to a gene: 6. The CDR3 extends over 17 amino acids. In DNA form, the CDR3 reads TGTGCCAGCAGCCTGGGACTAGCGGGGGGCCCGTACAATGAGCAGTTCTTC. It is translated as CASSLGLAGGPYNEQFF.

This clone showed up just once. The CDR3 spells CSVQNRDRDGYTF. Here the CDR3 DNA reads TGCAGCGTGCAGAACCGGGACAGGGATGGCTACACCTTC. The gene calls are TRBV29-1 and TRBJ1-2; the match to TRBD1 covers 9 bases. In germline, CDR1 is SQVTM, CDR2 ANQGSEA. The CDR3 is 13 amino acids. J lost 6 bases, V lost 6 bases, and 8 bases had no gene match.

The genes are TRBV13 and TRBJ2-2, with D possibly TRBD1 on 6 matching bases. CDR1 is PRHDT and CDR2 is FYEKMQ in the germline V gene (reference sequence). CDR3 length: 14 residues. V lost 5 bases and J lost 4, with 11 bases in between. The CDR3 DNA reads as TGTGCCAGCAGCAACAGGGTGGGCACCGGGGAGCTGTTTTTT. As protein: CASSNRVGTGELFF.

V and J are TRBV13 and TRBJ2-1; no clear D. Germline CDR1 is PRHDT and CDR2 is FYEKMQ (reference sequence). There are 15 residues in the CDR3. The V gene lost 3 bases and the J gene lost 5 bases, with 14 bases spanning the gap. Here the CDR3 reads CASSFSVSDNNEQFF. CDR3 DNA sequence: TGTGCCAGCAGCTTTTCCGTTTCGGATAACAATGAGCAGTTCTTC.

This chain connects TRBV4-1 to TRBJ1-2; TRBD1 aligns across 9 bases. CDR1 and CDR2 from the germline V gene are MGHRA and YSYEKL. After removal of 0 bases from V and 6 bases from J, the junction contained 11 bases not matched to a gene. The CDR3 has 17 amino acids. The CDR3 loop is CASSQDQSGTGKNGYTF. CDR3 bases: TGCGCCAGCAGCCAAGATCAATCCGGGACAGGGAAGAATGGCTACACCTTC.

The rearrangement joins TRBV2 to TRBJ1-1, with a tentative D call TRBD1 (5 bases). The CDR3 contains 11 residues. Trimming cost V 8 bases and J 5 bases, with 9 bases left between them. Germline V lookup: CDR1 SNHLY, CDR2 FYNNEI. CDR3 coding DNA: TGTGCCAGCGCGACAGCTACTGAAGCTTTCTTT. This gives the protein CASATATEAFF. The full variable domain, in which reference TRBV2 and TRBJ1-1 provide the parts outside the CDR3, is EPEVTQTPSHQVTQMGQEVILRCVPISNHLYFYWYRQILGQKVEFLVSFYNNEISEKSEIFDDQFSVERPDGSNFTLKIRSTKLEDSAMYFCASATATEAFFGQGTRLTVV.

V gene TRBV5-1 combines with J gene TRBJ2-7, with D tentatively TRBD1 (6 bases). CDR1 is SGHRS, CDR2 YFSETQ, per germline. The CDR3 sequence is 13 residues long. V shed 4 bases and J shed 4 bases, with 12 bases lying between them. DNA of the CDR3: TGCGCCAGCAGCACCGGGACAAGGTACGAGCAGTACTTC. It is translated as CASSTGTRYEQYF.

V gene TRBV7-2 combines with J gene TRBJ2-7; TRBD2 is a possible D gene (6 bases). V lost 4 bases to trimming and J lost 4 bases, with 17 bases between them. This CDR3 has 15 amino acids. The V gene's germline CDR1 is SGHTA and CDR2 FQGNSA. CDR3 nucleotide sequence: TGTGCCAGCAGCTCCTGGGACTCGGACCTGTACGAGCAGTACTTC. The encoded protein is CASSSWDSDLYEQYF.

For the CDR3, the DNA is TGTGCCTGGAGTCCGGGGTCAGTCAACACTGAAGCTTTCTTT. Translation: CAWSPGSVNTEAFF. The chain uses TRBV30 and TRBJ1-1; D ambiguous. Germline CDR1 GTSNPN, CDR2 SVGIG (reference sequence). The ends were cut back, 2 bases at V and 2 bases at J, with 12 bases in the middle. This CDR3 comprises 14 residues.

V gene TRBV7-2 combines with J gene TRBJ2-1; 9 nucleotides line up with TRBD1. The trim removed 7 bases at V and 4 bases at J, leaving 11 bases unmatched. The CDR3 is 16 residues long. CDR1 is SGHTA and CDR2 is FQGNSA in the germline V gene. Written as DNA, the CDR3 is TGTGCCAGCATCCCCTCCGAGGACAGGGGTTACAATGAGCAGTTCTTC. Amino acids: CASIPSEDRGYNEQFF.

This chain links TRBV29-1 with TRBJ1-1; D may be TRBD1 (5 bases). The CDR3 has 12 amino acids. Germline-derived CDR1 and CDR2 are SQVTM and ANQGSEA. V lost 1 base and J 6 bases, leaving 9 bases between the germline ends. The CDR3 sequence: CSVEGDRAEAFF. The CDR3 DNA sequence: TGCAGCGTTGAAGGGGACCGGGCTGAAGCTTTCTTT.

The chain joins TRBV7-9 to TRBJ1-2; the D is unclear. The germline V and J ends were trimmed by 8 bases and 7 bases, with 17 bases remaining between them. Germline CDR1 and CDR2: SEHNR and FQNEAQ (reference sequence). This CDR3 is 13 amino acids long. The CDR3 bases are TGTGCCAGCGAATTTAACAGTCATTCTGGCTACACCTTC. Its protein is CASEFNSHSGYTF.

The V call is TRBV2, the J call TRBJ1-2, with D possibly TRBD1 on 6 matching bases. The CDR3 sequence is 13 residues long. Germline assignment: CDR1 SNHLY and CDR2 FYNNEI. V gave up 8 bases and J gave up 4 bases, with 14 bases separating them. Here the CDR3 reads CASDPPTGYGYTF. The DNA of the CDR3 is TGTGCCAGCGACCCCCCGACAGGCTATGGCTACACCTTC.